Each of the 28 T cell receptor beta chains below was sequenced from the same sample in a study of control samples from healthy donors and cancer patients. Some clones are missing from TCRdb's copy, which holds only in-frame ones; the method was immunoSEQ multiplex PCR. The sample carries roughly 25,000 clones, just over 90% recorded once. The sequenced sample consisted of PBMCs. All receptors derive from a man in his forties or fifties with lung cancer.

The genes are TRBV3-1 (or the pseudogene TRBV3-2) and TRBJ2-7; D is tentatively TRBD1 or TRBD2 (6 bases each). Germline V CDR1 and CDR2: LGHDT, YNNKEL (reference sequence). Trimming removed 7 bases from V and 1 base from J, with 17 bases in between. CDR3 size: 15 residues. This chain's CDR3 is CASNKPGGGSYEQYF. Written as DNA, the CDR3 is TGTGCCAGCAACAAACCCGGAGGGGGTTCCTACGAGCAGTACTTC.

This sequence joins TRBV27 and TRBJ2-7; 8 bases are a match to TRBD1. J gave up 2 bases and V 3 bases, and 3 bases lay outside the gene matches. The length of the CDR3 is 14 residues. Germline-derived CDR1 and CDR2 are MNHEY and SMNVEV (reference sequence). The CDR3 region has the DNA TGTGCCAGCAGTTTTGACAGGGGCACCTACGAGCAGTACTTC. Its translation is CASSFDRGTYEQYF.

V gene TRBV24-1 combines with J gene TRBJ1-1; D remains unclear. Germline V gene data show CDR1 as KGHDR and CDR2 as SFDVKD. CDR3 length: 15 amino acids. The V and J ends lost 2 bases and 0 bases respectively, with 9 bases between them. Written as DNA, the CDR3 is TGTGCCACCAGTGATTCGGGCACCTTGAACACTGAAGCTTTCTTT. As protein: CATSDSGTLNTEAFF.

A remark on this clone: A junction end diverges from the germline sequence, so it may reflect a read error. The chain employs TRBV19 and TRBJ1-5; D might be TRBD1 (6 bases). Germline V gene data show CDR1 as LNHDA and CDR2 as SQIVND (reference sequence). The CDR3 consists of 17 residues. The CDR3 spells CASRIDRSASGNQPQHF. CDR3 bases: TGTGCCAGTAGGATAGACAGGTCCGCTTCTGGCAATCAGCCCCAGCATTTT.

This clone turned up a few times. Here the CDR3 DNA reads TGTGCCAGCAGCTTAGCGGGTCTAGGTAAATACTCCTACGAGCAGTACTTC. This gives the protein CASSLAGLGKYSYEQYF. The chain carries TRBV11-2 and TRBJ2-7; the D is unclear. Germline-derived CDR1 and CDR2 are SGHAT and FQNNGV. Trimming took 1 base from V and 0 from J, leaving 16 bases between them. The CDR3 is made up of 17 amino acids.

V and J are TRBV11-1 and TRBJ2-1; maybe TRBD2 (6 bases). The ends were cut back, 5 bases at V and 4 bases at J, with 18 bases in the middle. This CDR3 is built from 16 residues. Germline CDR1 SGHAT, CDR2 FQDESV (reference sequence). CDR3 region: CASSPPRAGYYNEQFF. In DNA form, the CDR3 reads TGTGCCAGCAGCCCTCCAAGGGCGGGGTATTACAATGAGCAGTTCTTC. Based on the CDR3 plus reference TRBV11-1 and TRBJ2-1, the full variable domain is EAEVAQSPRYKITEKSQAVAFWCDPISGHATLYWYRQILGQGPELLVQFQDESVVDDSQLPKDRFSAERLKGVDSTLKIQPAELGDSAMYLCASSPPRAGYYNEQFFGPGTRLTVL.

The chain recombines TRBV7-2 with TRBJ1-1; the D is unclear. The germline CDR1 and CDR2 sequences are SGHTA and FQGNSA. The CDR3 spans 14 residues. Trimming left V 3 bases short and J 4 bases short, with 12 bases between. The CDR3 DNA reads as TGTGCCAGCAGCTTGACGGCCATGAGCACTGAAGCTTTCTTT. This encodes CASSLTAMSTEAFF.

The genes are TRBV11-2 and TRBJ2-2, with unresolved D. CDR3 size: 11 residues. The germline V and J ends were trimmed by 3 bases and 6 bases, with 2 bases remaining between them. The germline V gene encodes CDR1 SGHAT and CDR2 FQNNGV. The CDR3 region has the DNA TGTGCCAGCAGCTTTCCCGGGGAGCTGTTTTTT. This sequence encodes CASSFPGELFF.

The chain is built from TRBV4-3 and TRBJ2-3; D not resolved. V gave up 1 base and J gave up 6 bases, with 2 bases separating them. From germline, CDR1 is LGHNA and CDR2 YSLEER. There are 11 residues in the CDR3. The CDR3 region has the DNA TGCGCCAGCAGCCAAGCGGATACGCAGTATTTT. Translation: CASSQADTQYF.

This clone showed up just once. V gene TRBV7-9 combines with J gene TRBJ2-1; TRBD2 is a possible D gene (5 bases). The CDR3 has 13 residues. Germline lookup yields CDR1 SEHNR and CDR2 FQNEAQ (reference sequence). Trimming cost V 5 bases and J 8 bases, with 13 bases left between them. The CDR3 DNA sequence: TGTGCCAGCAGCACCTCCCTAGCACATGAGCAGTTCTTC. As protein: CASSTSLAHEQFF. The variable domain in full, completed from reference TRBV7-9 and TRBJ2-1, reads DTGVSQNPRHKITKRGQNVTFRCDPISEHNRLYWYRQTLGQGPEFLTYFQNEAQLEKSRLLSDRFSAERPKGSFSTLEIQRTEQGDSAMYLCASSTSLAHEQFFGPGTRLTVL.

This clone was counted only a few times. V gene TRBV5-6 combines with J gene TRBJ2-1; weak D call: TRBD2 (5 bases). Germline V gene data show CDR1 as SGHDT and CDR2 as YYEEEE. The CDR3 contains 14 residues. V lost 4 bases and J 10 bases, leaving 18 bases between the germline ends. This CDR3 reads CASSPPGYRGEQFF. CDR3 DNA: TGTGCCAGCAGCCCACCGGGGTACCGAGGCGAGCAGTTCTTC.

V and J are TRBV5-4 and TRBJ2-7; maybe TRBD1 (6 bases). The V and J ends lost 4 bases and 3 bases respectively, with 17 bases between them. Germline V gene data show CDR1 as SGHNT and CDR2 as YYREEE (reference sequence). The CDR3 sequence is 15 residues long. The CDR3 reads CASSTTQGGGYEQYF. CDR3 in DNA: TGTGCCAGCAGCACCACACAGGGTGGTGGCTACGAGCAGTACTTC.

The chain is built from TRBV18 and TRBJ1-6; D remains unclear. The germline V and J ends were trimmed by 4 bases and 5 bases, with 15 bases remaining between them. The CDR3 spans 16 residues. The germline gives CDR1 KGHSH, CDR2 LQKENI. The CDR3 nucleotides read TGTGCCAGCTCACGCAATCAGTTCCGAAATAATTCACCCCTCCACTTT. Its protein product is CASSRNQFRNNSPLHF.

This clone turned up a few times. This chain connects TRBV11-1 to TRBJ2-5, with 7 positions matching TRBD2. The CDR3 is made up of 15 amino acids. Germline V gene data show CDR1 as SGHAT and CDR2 as FQDESV (reference sequence). With V trimmed by 5 bases and J by 4 bases, 10 bases remained unmatched. The CDR3 region is CASSPSRGGRETQYF. CDR3 in DNA: TGTGCCAGCAGCCCCTCACGGGGAGGGAGAGAGACCCAGTACTTC.

In nucleotides, the CDR3 is TGTGCCAGCAGTCGGGACTCCAACACCGGGGAGCTGTTTTTT. Protein: CASSRDSNTGELFF. The chain employs TRBV25-1 and TRBJ2-2; possibly TRBD2 for D (6 bases). Germline V lookup: CDR1 MGHDK, CDR2 SYGVNS. The V and J ends lost 5 bases and 2 bases respectively, with 9 bases between them. This CDR3 spans 14 amino acids.

J is TRBJ1-5 and V is TRBV6-5; 7 positions match TRBD1. The CDR3 is 15 amino acids. V shed 2 bases, J shed 6 bases, and the junction held 7 bases outside the gene matches. Germline V gene lookup returns CDR1 MNHEY and CDR2 SVGAGI. CDR3 in DNA: TGTGCCAGCAGTTACAAGGGGGCTGGAGGTCAGCCCCAGCATTTT. Its protein is CASSYKGAGGQPQHF.

The chain employs TRBV6-2 or TRBV6-3 and TRBJ2-1, with D hard to call. The CDR3 has 12 amino acids. CDR1 and CDR2 from the germline V gene are MNHEY and SVGEGT. The ends were cut back, 4 bases at V and 3 bases at J, with 4 bases in the middle. The CDR3 here is CASSSNYNEQFF. The CDR3 region has the DNA TGTGCCAGCAGTTCAAACTACAATGAGCAGTTCTTC.

The CDR3 loop reads CASSLSLGTGFSDEQFF. The CDR3 DNA reads TGTGCCAGCAGTTTATCGTTAGGGACTGGATTTTCGGATGAGCAGTTCTTC. The chain is built from TRBV6-2 or TRBV6-3 and TRBJ2-1; D is perhaps TRBD2 (6 bases). V was shortened by 4 bases and J by 8 bases, with 24 bases between the two germline ends. CDR1 is MNHEY and CDR2 is SVGEGT in the germline V gene. The CDR3 is made up of 17 amino acids.

The rearrangement uses TRBV18 and TRBJ1-5, with 9 nucleotides matching TRBD1. This CDR3 comprises 17 residues. Germline assignment: CDR1 KGHSH and CDR2 LQKENI. The V gene end was trimmed by 4 bases and the J gene end by 2 bases; junction bases not matched to a gene: 9. CDR3 sequence (DNA): TGTGCCAGCTCACGCCGAGGGACAGGGATTGGCAATCAGCCCCAGCATTTT. It codes for CASSRRGTGIGNQPQHF.

The sample holds one count of this clone. The rearrangement links TRBV12-3 or TRBV12-4 to TRBJ2-2; TRBD1 is a possible D gene (7 bases). Trimming took off 6 bases at V and 7 bases at J, with 12 bases between the two ends. The CDR3 is made up of 13 amino acids. The CDR3 region has the DNA TGTGCCAGCAGCTCTCAGGGGGGCGGGGAGCTGTTTTTT. Encoded protein: CASSSQGGGELFF.

V usage is TRBV29-1 and J usage is TRBJ2-7, with TRBD1 matching 7 bases. Germline V gene sequence: CDR1 SQVTM, CDR2 ANQGSEA. With V trimmed by 7 bases and J by 5 bases, 5 bases remained unmatched. CDR3 length: 11 amino acids. CDR3 bases: TGCAGCGCCGGGACAGCCCACGAGCAGTACTTC. This gives the protein CSAGTAHEQYF.

J is TRBJ1-2 and V is TRBV4-1; no clear D. Germline values: CDR1 MGHRA, CDR2 YSYEKL. The CDR3 has 14 residues. Deletions cut 0 bases from V and 7 bases from J, with 12 bases between. The CDR3 protein is CASSQEGSLPGYTF. CDR3 DNA sequence: TGCGCCAGCAGCCAAGAAGGCAGCCTTCCTGGCTACACCTTC.

The rearrangement links TRBV2 to TRBJ1-2; the D gene is possibly TRBD1 (6 bases). CDR3 length equals 12 residues. CDR1 SNHLY and CDR2 FYNNEI come from the germline V gene. CDR3 loop: CAGGRAIYGYTF. The CDR3, as DNA: TGTGCAGGGGGGAGGGCTATCTATGGCTACACCTTC.

The chain joins TRBV3-1 (or the pseudogene TRBV3-2) to TRBJ1-2; 8 bases map to TRBD1. The CDR3 spans 13 residues. Germline CDR1 reads LGHDT; CDR2 reads YNNKEL (reference sequence). V lost 1 base, J lost 7 bases, and 2 bases stayed unmatched. CDR3 DNA sequence: TGTGCCAGCAGCCAAGGGACAGGGTCTGGCTACACCTTC. It is translated as CASSQGTGSGYTF.

V usage is TRBV3-1 (or the pseudogene TRBV3-2) and J usage is TRBJ1-3; D remains ambiguous. V was trimmed by 3 bases and J by 6 bases, leaving 9 bases between them. The CDR3 covers 13 residues. Per germline, CDR1 LGHDT and CDR2 YNNKEL (reference sequence). The DNA of the CDR3 is TGTGCCAGCAGCCATAATTTCCTAAACACCATATATTTT. As protein: CASSHNFLNTIYF.

This chain connects TRBV7-2 to TRBJ2-1; maybe TRBD1 (5 bases). Deletions cut 5 bases from V and 6 bases from J, with 17 bases between. The CDR3 contains 15 residues. Germline CDR1 and CDR2: SGHTA and FQGNSA. DNA for the CDR3: TGTGCCAGCAGCCATTCAGCAGGGTTACTCAATGAGCAGTTCTTC. Translating it yields CASSHSAGLLNEQFF.

The chain joins TRBV14 to TRBJ1-1; no reliable D call. Germline-derived CDR1 and CDR2 are SGHDN and FVKESK. The length of the CDR3 is 13 residues. Between the trimmed V and J ends, which lost 2 bases and 5 bases, there was a span of 9 bases. The CDR3 sequence: CASSQQARTEAFF. The CDR3 nucleotides read TGTGCCAGCAGCCAACAGGCGCGAACTGAAGCTTTCTTT.

The chain joins TRBV30 to TRBJ2-3; 13 bases align to TRBD2. Germline trimming cut 2 bases from V and 2 bases from J; bases unmatched to any gene: 7. CDR1 is GTSNPN, CDR2 SVGIG, per germline (reference sequence). The CDR3 is 17 amino acids. The CDR3, as DNA: TGTGCCTGGAGTCGGGCGACTAGCGGGGGGTACACAGATACGCAGTATTTT. Translation: CAWSRATSGGYTDTQYF. The variable domain in full, with the rest retrieved from reference TRBV30 and TRBJ2-3, is SQTIHQWPATLVQPVGSPLSLECTVEGTSNPNLYWYRQAAGRGLQLLFYSVGIGQISSEVPQNLSASRPQDRQFILSSKKLLLSDSGFYLCAWSRATSGGYTDTQYFGPGTRLTVL.